Listed here are 26 T cell receptor beta chains from one sample, sequenced in a study of T cells in Graves' hyperthyroidism and ophthalmopathy (dated by TCRdb to the late 2010s). The method behind the library was multiplex PCR. The sequencer listed for this sample is Illumina HiSeq 2000. The TCR beta CDR3 regions were amplified from the RNA transcripts. The TCR CDR3 was subjected to a first round of RT-PCR using the HTBI primer set and the Qiagen OneStep RT-PCR kit. TCRdb applied fastp at Q25 and MiXCR to the public reads, then kept only in-frame beta chains. Duplicate CDR3 protein sequences are folded into a single record with the most common DNA and genes. The sample table lists about 640,000 distinct CDR3 sequences, 20% of them with a count of one. Over 30% of the sample is in the top ten clones. The specimen sequenced was blood. These receptors were taken from a man aged 30 to 45 with Graves' ophthalmopathy.

This clonotype has a handful of counts. The V and J genes are TRBV20-1 and TRBJ2-7; D gene ambiguous. Germline values: CDR1 DFQATT, CDR2 SNEGSKA (reference sequence). Trimming removed 0 bases at V and 0 bases at J, with 6 bases between. The CDR3 runs 13 residues. The CDR3 DNA reads as TGCAGTGCTAGAGATTCCTTCTCCTACGAGCAGTACTTC. Protein sequence: CSARDSFSYEQYF.

This clonotype has a count of ten or more. The chain is built from TRBV28 and TRBJ2-5; 9 positions match TRBD2. The CDR3 covers 15 residues. V was clipped by 7 bases and J by 5 bases; unmatched bases: 11. CDR1 and CDR2 (germline): MDHEN, SYDVKM. Here the CDR3 DNA reads TGTGCCAGCACGACGGGCGGGAGGGGCGGCGAGACCCAGTACTTC. This encodes CASTTGGRGGETQYF.

This clonotype was recorded many times. J is TRBJ2-1 and V is TRBV24-1; TRBD1 or TRBD2 may be the D gene (5 bases each). Germline assignment: CDR1 KGHDR and CDR2 SFDVKD. V was shortened by 7 bases and J by 3 bases, with 15 bases between the two germline ends. The CDR3 contains 15 residues. The CDR3 DNA reads as TGTGCCACCAGGGGGGACGGACGTAGCTACAATGAGCAGTTCTTC. This encodes CATRGDGRSYNEQFF.

This clonotype was picked up many times. This chain links TRBV11-2 with TRBJ1-1; no firm D call. Trimming removed 5 bases from V and 3 bases from J, with 16 bases in between. This CDR3 contains 15 residues. Germline assignment: CDR1 SGHAT and CDR2 FQNNGV. CDR3 DNA sequence: TGTGCCAGCAGCAGCCGCAAGGGCGGAGACACTGAAGCTTTCTTT. Residues: CASSSRKGGDTEAFF.

This clonotype was seen many times. The rearrangement joins TRBV5-1 to TRBJ2-3, with D perhaps TRBD2 (6 bases). This CDR3 has 15 residues. Trimming cost V 5 bases and J 5 bases, with 18 bases left between them. Germline CDR1 is SGHRS and CDR2 is YFSETQ. The DNA of the CDR3 is TGCGCCAGCAGTCCTCGTCCCAGGGAGGTAGATACGCAGTATTTT. Its protein product is CASSPRPREVDTQYF.

This clonotype was seen a handful of times. V is TRBV20-1 and J is TRBJ2-7, with TRBD1 identical over 7 bases. Germline V CDR1 and CDR2: DFQATT, SNEGSKA (reference sequence). Trimming at V came to 0 bases and at J to 4 bases, leaving 9 bases not matched to a gene. The CDR3 contains 15 residues. CDR3 sequence reads: CSARDYRDSEYEQYF. The CDR3 DNA reads as TGCAGTGCTAGAGATTACCGGGACAGCGAGTACGAGCAGTACTTC.

The gene calls are TRBV6-1 and TRBJ1-5, with 9 positions matching TRBD1. V lost 5 bases, J lost 7 bases, and 9 bases stayed unmatched. Germline V gives CDR1 MNHNS, CDR2 SASEGT. The CDR3 length is 15 residues. The CDR3 loop is CASSLRDRDRQPQHF. The CDR3 coding sequence is TGTGCCAGCAGTCTCCGGGACAGGGATCGGCAGCCCCAGCATTTT.

This clonotype came up once. The chain recombines TRBV7-9 with TRBJ2-6; D may be TRBD1 or TRBD2 (5 bases each). With 6 bases removed from V and 0 bases from J, the gap between germline ends came to 21 bases. The CDR3 spans 19 residues. Per the germline V gene, CDR1 is SEHNR and CDR2 is FQNEAQ (reference sequence). CDR3 sequence (DNA): TGTGCCAGCAGTCTCCCCCACCGGGACGGCCTCTCTGGGGCCAACGTCCTGACTTTC. Translation gives CASSLPHRDGLSGANVLTF.

The chain employs TRBV7-9 and TRBJ1-6; D possibly corresponds to TRBD1 (5 bases). The CDR3 loop spans 14 amino acids. From germline, CDR1 is SEHNR and CDR2 FQNEAQ (reference sequence). V lost 6 bases and J lost 5, with 11 bases in between. The CDR3 region is CASRDTTNNSPLHF. In nucleotides, the CDR3 is TGTGCCAGCAGGGACACTACGAATAATTCACCCCTCCACTTT.

Comment on this clonotype: A much larger clone is a single base away; this may be a read error. J is TRBJ2-7 and V is TRBV10-3; 10 bases align to TRBD2. The CDR3 loop spans 14 amino acids. The V segment lost 5 bases and the J segment 4 bases; nucleotides outside the gene matches: 5. From germline, CDR1 is ENHRY and CDR2 SYGVKD. The CDR3 region has the DNA TGTGCCATCAGTACCAGCGGGAGGGAGTACGAGCAGTACTTC. Its protein product is CAISTSGREYEQYF.

This clonotype was detected many times. The V gene is TRBV28, the J gene TRBJ1-2, with 9 bases fitting TRBD1. CDR1 and CDR2 (germline): MDHEN, SYDVKM. This CDR3 region has 15 residues. With 6 bases clipped from V and 6 bases from J, the junction kept 11 bases outside the gene matches. The CDR3 DNA is TGTGCCAGCAGCGTCCCCGGGACAGGGATAAATGGCTACACCTTC. It encodes CASSVPGTGINGYTF.

This clonotype was found many times. The gene calls are TRBV12-3 or TRBV12-4 and TRBJ1-2, with D uncertain. Trimming cost V 2 bases and J 4 bases, with 11 bases left between them. The CDR3 spans 14 residues. The CDR3 region has the DNA TGTGCCAGCAGTTTAATGCGGCAGTCCTATGGCTACACCTTC. Amino acid sequence: CASSLMRQSYGYTF.

This clonotype showed up many times. The V and J genes are TRBV28 and TRBJ1-2, with a weak D call TRBD1 (5 bases). V was trimmed by 10 bases and J by 0 bases, leaving 18 bases between them. The CDR3 sequence is 15 residues long. Germline-derived CDR1 and CDR2 are MDHEN and SYDVKM. CDR3 in DNA: TGTGCCACCCAGTCTGTGGGGGGAACTAACTATGGCTACACCTTC. Its protein product is CATQSVGGTNYGYTF.

The chain combines TRBV20-1 with TRBJ2-7; TRBD2 might be the D (7 bases). The ends were cut back, 6 bases at V and 3 bases at J, with 21 bases in the middle. CDR1 is DFQATT, CDR2 SNEGSKA, per germline (reference sequence). This CDR3 has 15 residues. The CDR3 DNA reads as TGCAGTGCCTCGAACAGGGACTACCCGAACTACGAGCAGTACTTC. This gives the protein CSASNRDYPNYEQYF.

This clonotype was counted many times. The chain links TRBV7-9 to TRBJ2-1, with no clear D. The germline gives CDR1 SEHNR, CDR2 FQNEAQ (reference sequence). This CDR3 is built from 14 residues. The V and J ends lost 1 base and 5 bases respectively, with 9 bases between them. Here the CDR3 reads CASSLVRANNEQFF. The CDR3 DNA reads TGTGCCAGCAGCTTAGTCCGGGCCAACAATGAGCAGTTCTTC.

The chain combines TRBV6-1 with TRBJ2-5; 8 positions match TRBD2. Trimming cost V 7 bases and J 4 bases; bases outside gene matches: 11. CDR1 is MNHNS and CDR2 is SASEGT in the germline V gene. The length of the CDR3 is 15 residues. CDR3 sequence (DNA): TGTGCCAGCATACCCCCCGGGAGGGCCCTAGAGACCCAGTACTTC. Translating it yields CASIPPGRALETQYF.

This clonotype has a count of ten or more. The rearrangement joins TRBV28 to TRBJ1-5; 9 bases map to TRBD1. This CDR3 contains 15 residues. Germline V gene lookup returns CDR1 MDHEN and CDR2 SYDVKM. V shed 5 bases and J 9 bases; nucleotides not matched to a gene: 11. The CDR3, as DNA: TGTGCCAGCAGTCAAACGGGACAGGGTAGATGGCCCCAGCATTTT. Its translation is CASSQTGQGRWPQHF.

This clonotype occurred many times. The chain combines TRBV6-1 with TRBJ1-5, with 8 positions matching TRBD1. V dropped 6 bases and J dropped 5; count of bases not matched to a gene: 9. CDR1 and CDR2 (germline): MNHNS, SASEGT. This CDR3 has 15 residues. The CDR3 DNA follows: TGTGCCAGCAGGGACGCCGGGACAGGTGATCAGCCCCAGCATTTT. Its protein product is CASRDAGTGDQPQHF.

On this clonotype itself: A much larger clone differs from this one at a single base, so this may be a read error. The chain joins TRBV5-1 to TRBJ2-1, with TRBD1 matching over 8 bases. CDR3 length equals 15 residues. V lost 5 bases and J lost 5; bases outside the gene matches: 9. CDR1 is SGHRS, CDR2 YFSETQ, per germline. The CDR3 bases are TGCGCCAGCAGACTCGGACAGGGAGAAAACAATGAGCAGTTCTTC. It is translated as CASRLGQGENNEQFF.

This clonotype turned up a few times. Written as DNA, the CDR3 is TGTGCCAGCAGCTACTGGACATCGGGAAACACCATATATTTT. Its translation is CASSYWTSGNTIYF. The V gene is TRBV5-6, the J gene TRBJ1-3; D is perhaps TRBD1 (5 bases). V lost 3 bases to trimming and J lost 4 bases, with 11 bases between them. This CDR3 spans 14 amino acids. From germline, CDR1 is SGHDT and CDR2 YYEEEE.

This clonotype has a handful of counts. The chain uses TRBV28 and TRBJ2-2; tentative D call: TRBD1 (6 bases). CDR1 is MDHEN and CDR2 is SYDVKM in the germline V gene. This CDR3 has 15 residues. V lost 4 bases, J lost 1 base, and 10 bases lay in between. CDR3 in DNA: TGTGCCAGCAGTTCCCGACAGGAGAACACCGGGGAGCTGTTTTTT. Translation: CASSSRQENTGELFF.

This clonotype has more than one count but fewer than ten. V usage is TRBV20-1 and J usage is TRBJ1-4; a possible D gene is TRBD1 (5 bases). Trimming took 3 bases from V and 8 from J, leaving 16 bases between them. Per germline, CDR1 DFQATT and CDR2 SNEGSKA (reference sequence). CDR3 size: 14 residues. The CDR3, as DNA: TGCAGTGCTAGTGTTCCGGGACCAAAGGAAAAACTGTTTTTT. Translating it yields CSASVPGPKEKLFF.

As for this clonotype: This may arise from a read error, as a much more abundant clone is one base away. The CDR3 sequence is CTWSVVEKAFF. CDR3 bases: TGTACCTGGAGTGTGGTGGAGAAAGCTTTCTTT. The chain carries TRBV30 and TRBJ1-1; the D is unclear. Germline CDR1 and CDR2: GTSNPN and SVGIG (reference sequence). CDR3 length: 11 residues.

The V and J genes are TRBV9 and TRBJ2-7, with TRBD1 as a possible D gene (6 bases). V was clipped by 0 bases and J by 7 bases, with 8 bases between them. Germline CDR1 SGDLS, CDR2 YYNGEE. The CDR3 is 12 residues long. DNA of the CDR3: TGTGCCAGCAGCGTAGTGGGACAAGAGCAGTACTTC. This translates into CASSVVGQEQYF.

This clonotype was seen more than once but under ten times. This chain joins TRBV20-1 and TRBJ2-5, with TRBD2 identical over 9 bases. The CDR3 runs 16 residues. Germline V gives CDR1 DFQATT, CDR2 SNEGSKA (reference sequence). The junction had 8 bases not matched to a gene; V was cut back by 0 bases and J by 3 bases. CDR3 DNA: TGCAGTGCTAGAGATCTCCTTCGACTAGCGGAAGAGACCCAGTACTTC. It specifies CSARDLLRLAEETQYF.

This clonotype was observed many times. The chain combines TRBV7-8 with TRBJ2-1; the match to TRBD2 covers 11 bases. The germline V gene has CDR1 SGHVS and CDR2 FQNEAQ. This CDR3 contains 18 residues. The V gene end was trimmed by 5 bases and the J gene end by 8 bases; junction bases not matched to a gene: 17. In DNA form, the CDR3 reads TGTGCCAGCAGCCTGCGTCGCCCCGGGACTAGCGGTCCCGATGAGCAGTTCTTC. Its translation: CASSLRRPGTSGPDEQFF.